This TCR beta chain was sequenced in a study of blood T cell repertoires in COVID-19. The data were produced by immunoSEQ multiplex PCR, yet TCRdb's version contains in-frame clones alone and is incomplete. Of about 160,000 clones listed, roughly 84% are singletons. Participant age was about 18 to 100 years, and participants resided in 20 to 30 US areas. Participants reported their clinical history, and cohort assignment relied on those reports. In Cohort 3, a recovered donor had either two negative PCRs, clearance, or symptom resolution. V shed 6 bases and J 3 bases; nucleotides not matched to a gene: 11. The CDR3 is 16 amino acids. The germline CDR1 and CDR2 sequences are MNHEY and SMNVEV (reference sequence).

Sequencing was done on a sample of PBMCs or T cells enriched from blood (not recorded which). The V call is TRBV27, the J call TRBJ2-7, with 10 nucleotides matching TRBD1. This receptor was obtained from a man in his fifties or sixties who had recovered from COVID-19. This chain's CDR3 is CASSPRRRTGGYEQYF. DNA for the CDR3: TGTGCCAGCAGCCCCAGGCGTAGGACAGGGGGCTACGAGCAGTACTTC.